This TCR beta chain was documented in a study of human T cells and chemical hapten exposure. Whole-study context: Sensitization involved placing 2% DPC onto an approximately 2 cm by approximately 2 cm region of upper inner arm skin. Small discrepancies in pooled library volume mainly accounted for the varying TCR yields per sample.

Under the authors' procedure: There were a median of approximately 96,000 TCRs per sample, with a range from roughly 23,224 to 690,600. TCRdb redid the calling of the RACE reads with MiXCR, one entry per CDR3 protein. The V and J calls were determined by TCRdb, not by the authors. This table holds about 120,000 distinct CDR3 sequences, less than 15% found once. V was clipped by 8 bases and J by 4 bases, with 14 bases between them. This CDR3 is 13 amino acids long. Germline V gene data show CDR1 as SQVTM and CDR2 as ANQGSEA. As for time point: pre-sensitization, week 0. Treatment: therapeutic diphenylcyclopropenone sensitization with weekly scalp DPC.

This chain links TRBV29-1 with TRBJ2-2, with D possibly called TRBD1 or TRBD2 (6 bases each). The starting material was whole blood, obtained in connection with sensitization to the hapten diphenylcyclopropenone (DPC). The source is a woman aged 18 to 35 with alopecia areata. Some clones in this sample may be carry-over from other donors' samples. DNA for the CDR3: TGCAGCCCGGGGGCGAGGAGCACCGGGGAGCTGTTTTTT. Its protein product is CSPGARSTGELFF.